These T cell receptor beta chains were read from a single sample in a study of identical twins. In TCRdb, the 5' RACE reads were re-called with MiXCR into one record per CDR3 protein. This sample yields 600,000 to 800,000 distinct CDR3 sequences, of which about 20% are seen a single time; roughly 4.3% belongs to the top ten. These data were also reused for a study on T cells expressing NK-cell markers.

The sequenced material came from PBMCs. The receptors originated from a woman younger than 30 in good health. The CDR3 runs from the conserved cysteine through the conserved F or W. D genes are given only for firm matches. Not every row has a clone size; where given, it reads once, few, many or a size class.

clone size	CDR3 length	J gene	V gene	D gene	CDR3 protein	CDR3 DNA
-	16	TRBJ1-5	TRBV15	-	CATSSRGRNGNQPQHF	TGTGCCACCAGCAGTAGGGGAAGGAACGGCAATCAGCCCCAGCATTTT
-	11	TRBJ2-7	TRBV11-2	-	CASSTPGSGYF	TGTGCCAGCAGCACTCCGGGCTCAGGGTACTTC
few	14	TRBJ2-5	TRBV7-9	TRBD2	CASSQWTSSETQYF	TGTGCCAGCAGCCAATGGACTAGTTCAGAGACCCAGTACTTC
many	12	TRBJ2-5	TRBV6-5	TRBD2	CASRGTSGAQYF	TGTGCCAGCAGGGGGACTAGCGGGGCCCAGTACTTC
few	12	TRBJ2-5	TRBV15	-	CATSESEETQYF	TGTGCCACCTCCGAATCCGAAGAGACCCAGTACTTC
many	12	TRBJ2-3	TRBV12-3/TRBV12-4	-	CASSQRVDTQYF	TGTGCCAGCAGCCAACGGGTGGATACGCAGTATTTT
-	15	TRBJ2-1	TRBV11-2	-	CASSLSRRSYNEQFF	TGTGCCAGCAGCTTGAGCCGTCGCTCCTACAATGAGCAGTTCTTC
-	14	TRBJ2-3	TRBV29-1	-	CSVEWRFTTDTQYF	TGCAGCGTTGAATGGCGGTTCACCACAGATACGCAGTATTTT
-	13	TRBJ2-5	TRBV6-1	TRBD1	CASSRDRAETQYF	TGTGCCAGCAGCCGCGACAGGGCTGAGACCCAGTACTTC
few	14	TRBJ2-5	TRBV7-9	-	CASSLVEGVETQYF	TGTGCCAGCAGCTTAGTAGAGGGAGTAGAGACCCAGTACTTC
-	14	TRBJ2-7	TRBV7-2	-	CASTQASGSYEQYF	TGTGCCAGCACCCAAGCGAGCGGCTCCTACGAGCAGTACTTC
-	17	TRBJ2-1	TRBV7-2	TRBD2	CASSLRLLLAGANEQFF	TGTGCCAGCAGCTTACGTCTGTTACTAGCGGGTGCCAATGAGCAGTTCTTC
-	14	TRBJ1-2	TRBV7-9	TRBD1	CASSLAQGANGYTF	TGTGCCAGCAGCTTAGCACAGGGGGCGAATGGCTACACCTTC
many	12	TRBJ2-3	TRBV20-1	-	CSARERSGTQYF	TGCAGTGCTAGAGAACGCAGCGGTACGCAGTATTTT
few	14	TRBJ1-1	TRBV6-5	-	CASSYSSGRQEAFF	TGTGCCAGCAGTTACTCGAGTGGGCGGCAGGAAGCTTTCTTT
few	12	TRBJ1-2	TRBV9	-	CASFDRFYGYTF	TGTGCCAGCTTTGACAGGTTCTATGGCTACACCTTC
few	14	TRBJ2-3	TRBV5-1	TRBD2	CASTGGGGPDTQYF	TGCGCCAGCACGGGCGGGGGGGGGCCAGATACGCAGTATTTT
once	13	TRBJ2-7	TRBV20-1	-	CSARDVVGNEQYF	TGCAGTGCTAGAGATGTAGTGGGGAACGAGCAGTACTTC
many	15	TRBJ2-1	TRBV10-1	-	CATLGVIRPFTEQFF	TGCGCCACCCTGGGCGTTATTAGGCCCTTCACCGAGCAGTTCTTC
once	16	TRBJ2-1	TRBV20-1	TRBD2	CSATPGGAASYNEQFF	TGCAGTGCTACCCCGGGGGGGGCGGCCTCCTACAATGAGCAGTTCTTC
-	13	TRBJ1-1	TRBV12-5	-	CASTAGIVTEAFF	TGTGCTAGTACCGCGGGGATCGTCACTGAAGCTTTCTTT
few	14	TRBJ2-5	TRBV9	-	CASSAWDGEETQYF	TGTGCCAGCAGCGCTTGGGACGGAGAAGAGACCCAGTACTTC
-	19	TRBJ2-1	TRBV5-1	-	CASSSPLSGRPYSYNEQFF	TGCGCCAGCAGCTCGCCACTATCGGGGCGGCCTTACTCCTACAATGAGCAGTTCTTC
-	12	TRBJ2-1	TRBV5-6	-	CASSLSLYEQFF	TGTGCCAGCAGCTTGTCACTGTATGAGCAGTTCTTC
-	15	TRBJ1-2	TRBV20-1	-	CSARGRSSAIYGYTF	TGCAGTGCTAGGGGCAGGTCCTCTGCTATCTATGGCTACACCTTC
-	14	TRBJ2-3	TRBV20-1	-	CSAVRGMSTDTQYF	TGCAGTGCTGTGAGGGGGATGAGCACAGATACGCAGTATTTT
-	15	TRBJ2-5	TRBV5-1	TRBD1	CASSPTDRGLETQYF	TGCGCCAGCAGCCCAACGGACAGGGGGCTGGAGACCCAGTACTTC
many	13	TRBJ1-1	TRBV5-1	-	CASSPQGLTEAFF	TGCGCCAGCAGCCCTCAGGGATTGACTGAAGCTTTCTTT